This T cell receptor beta chain came from a study of blood T cell repertoires in COVID-19. A Seattle source enrolled patients during active infection and followed them longitudinally. The ends were cut back, 6 bases at V and 3 bases at J, with 15 bases in the middle. Germline-derived CDR1 and CDR2 are MNHEY and SVGAGI. This CDR3 has 14 residues. Study processing details: Reference gene primer amplification gave estimated nucleated cell counts. Clones were read by immunoSEQ multiplex PCR, and TCRdb kept only the in-frame ones, dropping some. That table gives V, J and clone size, and the DNA gave D and trimming. The sample has over 450,000 clones, 85% to 90% seen once.

The sample comprised peripheral blood. The chain has TRBV6-5 and TRBJ2-7; D might be TRBD2 (6 bases). The source is a man aged 18 to 29 with COVID-19, enrolled during active disease. The CDR3 sequence: CASSIRDSYYEQYF. The CDR3 coding sequence is TGTGCCAGCAGCATACGGGACTCCTACTACGAGCAGTACTTC.